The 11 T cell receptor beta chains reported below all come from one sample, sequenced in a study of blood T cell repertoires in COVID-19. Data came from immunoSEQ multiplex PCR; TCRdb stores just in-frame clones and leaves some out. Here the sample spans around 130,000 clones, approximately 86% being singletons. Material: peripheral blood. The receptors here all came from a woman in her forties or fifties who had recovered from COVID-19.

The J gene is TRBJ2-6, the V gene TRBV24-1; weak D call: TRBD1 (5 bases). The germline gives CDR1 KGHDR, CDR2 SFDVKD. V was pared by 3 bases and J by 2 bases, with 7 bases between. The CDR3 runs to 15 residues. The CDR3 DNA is TGTGCCACCAGTGATACAGGTCCTGGGGCCAACGTCCTGACTTTC. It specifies CATSDTGPGANVLTF.

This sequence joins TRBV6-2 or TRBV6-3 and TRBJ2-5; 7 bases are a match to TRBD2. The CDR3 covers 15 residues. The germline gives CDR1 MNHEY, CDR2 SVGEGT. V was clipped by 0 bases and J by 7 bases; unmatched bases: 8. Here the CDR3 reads CASSYSQRDWVTQYF. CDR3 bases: TGTGCCAGCAGTTACTCGCAGCGGGACTGGGTGACCCAGTACTTC.

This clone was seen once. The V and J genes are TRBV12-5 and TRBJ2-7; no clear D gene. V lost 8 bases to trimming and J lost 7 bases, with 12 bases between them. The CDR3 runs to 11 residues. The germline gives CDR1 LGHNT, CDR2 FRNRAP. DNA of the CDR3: TGTGCTAGTCGGTCTTTCGCAGAGCAGTACTTC. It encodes CASRSFAEQYF. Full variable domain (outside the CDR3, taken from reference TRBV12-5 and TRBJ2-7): DARVTQTPRHKVTEMGQEVTMRCQPILGHNTVFWYRQTMMQGLELLAYFRNRAPLDDSGMPKDRFSAEMPDATLATLKIQPSEPRDSAVYFCASRSFAEQYFGPGTRLTVT.

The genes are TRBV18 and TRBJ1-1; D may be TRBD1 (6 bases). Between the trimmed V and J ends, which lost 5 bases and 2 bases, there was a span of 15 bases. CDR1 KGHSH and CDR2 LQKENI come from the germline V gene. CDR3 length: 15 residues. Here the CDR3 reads CASSIHGTSNTEAFF. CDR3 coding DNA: TGTGCCAGCTCAATACATGGGACAAGCAACACTGAAGCTTTCTTT. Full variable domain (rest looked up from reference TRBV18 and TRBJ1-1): NAGVMQNPRHLVRRRGQEARLRCSPMKGHSHVYWYRQLPEEGLKFMVYLQKENIIDESGMPKERFSAEFPKEGPSILRIQQVVRGDSAAYFCASSIHGTSNTEAFFGQGTRLTVV.

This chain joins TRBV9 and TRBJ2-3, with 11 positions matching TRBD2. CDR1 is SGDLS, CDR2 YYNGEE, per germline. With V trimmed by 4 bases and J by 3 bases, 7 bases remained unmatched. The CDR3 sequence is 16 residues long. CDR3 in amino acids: CASSPIAGGLTDTQYF. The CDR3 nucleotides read TGTGCCAGCAGCCCCATAGCGGGAGGGTTGACAGATACGCAGTATTTT.

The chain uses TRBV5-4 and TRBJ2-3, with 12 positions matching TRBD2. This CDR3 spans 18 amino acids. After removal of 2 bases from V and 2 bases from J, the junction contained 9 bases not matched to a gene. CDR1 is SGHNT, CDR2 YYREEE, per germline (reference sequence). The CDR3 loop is CASSFSLSSGGATDTQYF. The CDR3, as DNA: TGTGCCAGCAGCTTTTCTCTTTCTAGCGGGGGGGCCACAGATACGCAGTATTTT.

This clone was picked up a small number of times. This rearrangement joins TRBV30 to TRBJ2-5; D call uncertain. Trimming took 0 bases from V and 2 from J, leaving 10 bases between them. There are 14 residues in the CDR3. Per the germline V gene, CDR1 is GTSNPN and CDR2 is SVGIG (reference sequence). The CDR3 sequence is CAWSVSLLQETQYF. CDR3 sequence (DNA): TGTGCCTGGAGTGTTTCCCTCCTTCAAGAGACCCAGTACTTC.

The CDR3 region is CAWRGQGVSPLHF. DNA of the CDR3: TGTGCCTGGAGGGGGCAGGGGGTTTCACCCCTCCACTTT. The chain joins TRBV30 to TRBJ1-6; the match to TRBD1 covers 7 bases. V shed 3 bases, J shed 9 bases, and the junction held 5 bases outside the gene matches. CDR1 GTSNPN and CDR2 SVGIG come from the germline V gene (reference sequence). The CDR3 is 13 residues long.

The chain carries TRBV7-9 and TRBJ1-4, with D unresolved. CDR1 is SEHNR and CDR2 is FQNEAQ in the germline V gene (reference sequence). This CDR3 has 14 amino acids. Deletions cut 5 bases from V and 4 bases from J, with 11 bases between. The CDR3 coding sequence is TGTGCCAGCAGCCCTCCCCGGGGTAATGAAAAACTGTTTTTT. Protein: CASSPPRGNEKLFF.

Here the CDR3 DNA reads TGTGCCTGGAGTCCGGACTGGACTGAAGCTTTCTTT. This codes for CAWSPDWTEAFF. The chain links TRBV30 to TRBJ1-1, with no clear D. V was clipped by 2 bases and J by 5 bases, with 9 bases between them. Germline assignment: CDR1 GTSNPN and CDR2 SVGIG (reference sequence). There are 12 residues in the CDR3.

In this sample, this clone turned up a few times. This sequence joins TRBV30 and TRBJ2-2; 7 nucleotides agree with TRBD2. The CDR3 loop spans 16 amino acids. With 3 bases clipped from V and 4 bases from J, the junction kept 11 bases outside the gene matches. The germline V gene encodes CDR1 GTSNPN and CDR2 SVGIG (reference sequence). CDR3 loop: CAWSPGAAGITGELFF. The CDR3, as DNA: TGTGCCTGGAGCCCTGGGGCAGCGGGGATCACCGGGGAGCTGTTTTTT.